This T cell receptor (beta chain) was captured by sequencing in a study of shared clonotypes between healthy human individuals. About the study: Donors, aged 18 to 49, were a couple of women and three men.

The CDR3 sequence is 12 residues long. Trimming took off 4 bases at V and 6 bases at J, with 10 bases between the two ends. Germline V gives CDR1 LNHDA, CDR2 SQIVND (reference sequence). Generated by immunoSEQ multiplex PCR, the TCRdb table keeps only in-frame clones and is missing some. This table has a few million clones, roughly 92% appearing once. Sequenced material: naive CD4+ T cells sorted from blood. Subset noted: CD45RA+ positively selected. This sequence originates from a man between 18 and 29 years old in good health. This sequence joins TRBV19 and TRBJ2-7, with a weak D call TRBD1 (6 bases). Here the CDR3 reads CASSTSGVEQYF. The DNA of the CDR3 is TGTGCCAGTAGTACCTCAGGGGTCGAGCAGTACTTC.